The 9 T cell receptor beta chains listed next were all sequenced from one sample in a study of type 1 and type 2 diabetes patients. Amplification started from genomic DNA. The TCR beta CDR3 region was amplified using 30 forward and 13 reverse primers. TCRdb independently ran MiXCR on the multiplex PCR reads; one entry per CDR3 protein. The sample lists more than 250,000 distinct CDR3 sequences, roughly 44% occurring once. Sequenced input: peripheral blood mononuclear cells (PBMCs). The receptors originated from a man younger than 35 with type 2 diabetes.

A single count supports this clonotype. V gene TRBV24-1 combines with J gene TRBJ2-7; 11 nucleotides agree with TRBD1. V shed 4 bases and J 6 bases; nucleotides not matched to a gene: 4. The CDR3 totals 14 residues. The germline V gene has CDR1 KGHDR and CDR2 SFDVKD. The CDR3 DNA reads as TGTGCCACCAGTGACGGGACAGGGGGTAGCGAGCAGTACTTC. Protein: CATSDGTGGSEQYF.

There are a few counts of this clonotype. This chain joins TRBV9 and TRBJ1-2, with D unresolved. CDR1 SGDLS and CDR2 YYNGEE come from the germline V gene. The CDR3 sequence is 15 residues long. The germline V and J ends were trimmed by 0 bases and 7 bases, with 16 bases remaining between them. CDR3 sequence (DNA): TGTGCCAGCAGCGTAGGGGCAGAATTTTCGACTGGCTACACCTTC. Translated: CASSVGAEFSTGYTF.

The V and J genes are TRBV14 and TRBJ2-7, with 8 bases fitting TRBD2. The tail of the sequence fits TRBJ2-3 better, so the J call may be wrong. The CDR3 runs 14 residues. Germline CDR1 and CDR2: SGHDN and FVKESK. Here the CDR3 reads CASSPYSGVLTQYF. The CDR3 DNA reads TGTGCCAGCAGCCCCTATAGCGGGGTCCTAACGCAGTATTTT.

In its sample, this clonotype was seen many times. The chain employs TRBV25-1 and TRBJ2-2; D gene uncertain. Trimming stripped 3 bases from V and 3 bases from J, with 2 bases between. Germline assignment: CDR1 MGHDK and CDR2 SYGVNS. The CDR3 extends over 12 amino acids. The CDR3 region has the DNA TGTGCCAGCAGTGATTACACCGGGGAGCTGTTTTTT. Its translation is CASSDYTGELFF. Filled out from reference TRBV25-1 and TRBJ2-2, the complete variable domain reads EADIYQTPRYLVIGTGKKITLECSQTMGHDKMYWYQQDPGMELHLIHYSYGVNSTEKGDLSSESTVSRIRTEHFPLTLESARPSHTSQYLCASSDYTGELFFGEGSRLTVL.

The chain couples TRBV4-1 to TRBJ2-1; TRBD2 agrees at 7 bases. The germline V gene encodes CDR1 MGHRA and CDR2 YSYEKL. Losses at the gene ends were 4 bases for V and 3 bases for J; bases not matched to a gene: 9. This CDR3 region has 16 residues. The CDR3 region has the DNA TGCGCCAGCAGCCGCCCACTTGGACTAGTCTACAATGAGCAGTTCTTC. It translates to CASSRPLGLVYNEQFF.

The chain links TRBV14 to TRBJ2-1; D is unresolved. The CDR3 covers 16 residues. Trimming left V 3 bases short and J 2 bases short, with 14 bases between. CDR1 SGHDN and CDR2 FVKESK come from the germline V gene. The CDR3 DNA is TGTGCCAGCAGCCAGTGGGCAGACCCTCCCTACAATGAGCAGTTCTTC. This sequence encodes CASSQWADPPYNEQFF.

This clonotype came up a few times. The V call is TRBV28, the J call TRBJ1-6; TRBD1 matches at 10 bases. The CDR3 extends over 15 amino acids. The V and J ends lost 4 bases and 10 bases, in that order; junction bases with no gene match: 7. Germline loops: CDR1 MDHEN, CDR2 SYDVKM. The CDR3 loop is CASSSRGQGGSPLHF. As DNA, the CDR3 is TGTGCCAGCAGTTCCCGCGGACAGGGGGGATCACCCCTCCACTTT.

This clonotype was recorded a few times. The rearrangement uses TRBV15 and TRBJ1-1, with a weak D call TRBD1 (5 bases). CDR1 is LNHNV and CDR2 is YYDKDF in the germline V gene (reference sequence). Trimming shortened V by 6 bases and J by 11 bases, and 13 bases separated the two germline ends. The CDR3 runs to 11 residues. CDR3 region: CATSDWRDAFF. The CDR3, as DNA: TGTGCCACCAGTGATTGGCGGGACGCTTTCTTT.

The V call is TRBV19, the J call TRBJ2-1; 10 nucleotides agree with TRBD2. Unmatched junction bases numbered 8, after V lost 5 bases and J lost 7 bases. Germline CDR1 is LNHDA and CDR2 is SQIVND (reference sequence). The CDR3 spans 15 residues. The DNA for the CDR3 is TGTGCCAGTAGTGCCTCTAGCGGGAGTACAAATGAGCAGTTCTTC. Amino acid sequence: CASSASSGSTNEQFF.